Given below is one T cell receptor beta chain in context. CDR3 size: 16 residues. V lost 1 base to trimming and J lost 1 base; unmatched junction nucleotides: 4. CDR1 is SGHAT and CDR2 is FQNNGV in the germline V gene. The record originates from a study of T-cell memory formation after mild COVID-19. TCRdb re-called the 5' RACE reads with MiXCR, one entry per CDR3 protein. This table holds around 90,000 distinct CDR3 sequences, more than 10% found once. The genes are TRBV11-2 and TRBJ2-1; 7 bases fit TRBD2. The sequencing input was PBMCs or a T cell subset sorted from them (not recorded which). The source of this sequence is an adult woman who had mild COVID-19 (a few samples of this study predate the infection). Cell type and time point are not known. CDR3 loop: CASSLVLARSYNEQFF. DNA for the CDR3: TGTGCCAGCAGCTTAGTACTAGCGCGGTCCTACAATGAGCAGTTCTTC.